These 9 T cell receptor beta chains came from one sample sequenced in a study of cytomegalovirus exposure and HLA in healthy donors. PCR employed 60 Vbeta and 13 Jbeta primers. This table comes from immunoSEQ multiplex PCR, and its TCRdb copy is limited to in-frame clones, with some not included. Here the sample spans about 140,000 clones, around 77% being singletons. The sequenced sample consisted of PBMCs. Receptor source: a man aged 25 to 40 in good health and CMV-seronegative.

The genes are TRBV5-5 and TRBJ2-5, with D possibly being TRBD1 (6 bases). Trimming took 4 bases from V and 4 from J, leaving 17 bases between them. Germline values: CDR1 SGHKS, CDR2 YYEKEE (reference sequence). The CDR3 has 15 amino acids. CDR3 loop: CASSLTPSTGETQYF. The CDR3 DNA reads as TGTGCCAGCAGCCTGACCCCGTCGACAGGAGAGACCCAGTACTTC.

The J gene is TRBJ1-4, the V gene TRBV9, with D unclear. V was pared by 0 bases and J by 6 bases, with 18 bases between. The CDR3 runs to 17 residues. From germline, CDR1 is SGDLS and CDR2 YYNGEE. The CDR3 loop reads CASSVEAGLRIDEKLFF. The CDR3 DNA follows: TGTGCCAGCAGCGTAGAGGCCGGGTTACGCATCGATGAAAAACTGTTTTTT.

This chain uses TRBV25-1 with TRBJ1-6, with TRBD1 matching 10 bases. CDR1 and CDR2 (germline): MGHDK, SYGVNS. V lost 6 bases and J lost 9; bases outside the gene matches: 5. This CDR3 spans 14 amino acids. As DNA, the CDR3 is TGTGCCAGCAGCCAGACAGGGGGCGGTTCACCCCTCCACTTT. Its translation is CASSQTGGGSPLHF.

V is TRBV9 and J is TRBJ2-3, with D tentatively TRBD2 (5 bases). The CDR3 covers 15 residues. Trimming removed 1 base at V and 2 bases at J, with 11 bases between. Germline CDR1 is SGDLS and CDR2 is YYNGEE. The CDR3 protein is CASSVPSSNTDTQYF. The CDR3, as DNA: TGTGCCAGCAGCGTACCCTCTAGCAACACAGATACGCAGTATTTT.

CDR3 protein: CASSLGTSFTDTQYF. CDR3 DNA sequence: TGCGCCAGCAGCTTGGGGACTAGTTTTACAGATACGCAGTATTTT. V usage is TRBV5-1 and J usage is TRBJ2-3, with 7 bases identical to TRBD2. The CDR3 extends over 15 amino acids. V lost 0 bases to trimming and J lost 3 bases; unmatched junction nucleotides: 4. Germline CDR1 and CDR2: SGHRS and YFSETQ.

This clone was counted only a few times. V usage is TRBV7-9 and J usage is TRBJ1-1; D uncertain. The CDR3 is made up of 12 amino acids. Trimming removed 5 bases at V and 8 bases at J, with 12 bases between. Looked up from germline, CDR1 is SEHNR and CDR2 is FQNEAQ (reference sequence). The CDR3 nucleotides read TGTGCCAGCAGCCCTACCGGTCTAGAAGCTTTCTTT. This codes for CASSPTGLEAFF.

This rearrangement joins TRBV2 to TRBJ2-5; TRBD1 aligns across 7 bases. CDR1 SNHLY and CDR2 FYNNEI come from the germline V gene. V trimming: 6 bases; J trimming: 4 bases; junction bases outside the gene matches: 8. The CDR3 consists of 14 residues. CDR3 in amino acids: CASRLGQRGETQYF. The DNA for the CDR3 is TGTGCCAGCAGGCTGGGACAGAGGGGAGAGACCCAGTACTTC.

The chain links TRBV19 to TRBJ2-7; maybe TRBD1 (6 bases). The V end was cut by 4 bases, the J end by 2 bases, with 15 bases between. This CDR3 region has 15 residues. Germline V gene lookup returns CDR1 LNHDA and CDR2 SQIVND (reference sequence). The CDR3 DNA reads as TGTGCCAGTAGTACCCGGACAGATCAAACCTACGAGCAGTACTTC. Translation gives CASSTRTDQTYEQYF.

This clone was observed a single time. The V gene is TRBV9, the J gene TRBJ2-6; 10 bases align to TRBD2. The ends lost 0 bases at V and 0 bases at J; junction bases unmatched: 0. Germline-derived CDR1 and CDR2 are SGDLS and YYNGEE. This CDR3 is built from 17 residues. CDR3 region: CASSVGTSGSGANVLTF. In nucleotides, the CDR3 is TGTGCCAGCAGCGTAGGGACTAGCGGCTCTGGGGCCAACGTCCTGACTTTC. The entire variable domain, with the rest obtained from reference TRBV9 and TRBJ2-6, is as follows: DSGVTQTPKHLITATGQRVTLRCSPRSGDLSVYWYQQSLDQGLQFLIQYYNGEERAKGNILERFSAQQFPDLHSELNLSSLELGDSALYFCASSVGTSGSGANVLTFGAGSRLTVL.